One and the same sample provided the 32 T cell receptor beta chains below, sequenced in a study of identical twins (dated by TCRdb to 2015 to 2016). To prepare the library, 5' RACE was applied. The sample was run on an Illumina HiSeq 2000. The public reads were reanalyzed by TCRdb: fastp trimming at Q25, MiXCR alignment, in-frame beta chains only. Every distinct CDR3 protein forms one entry, paired with its most common genes and DNA. The sample table holds about 220,000 distinct CDR3 sequences, of which about 7.5% were seen once. The ten largest clones take up approximately 2% of the sample. The same sample was also studied in work on yellow fever vaccine responses in identical twins.

Sample: memory (CD45RO+) T cells sorted from blood. This specimen's cell subset or site label, interpreted: CD45RO+ enriched T cells. All receptors derive from a young woman in good health.

At least ten counts were recorded for this clonotype. The genes are TRBV11-2 and TRBJ2-1, with 8 bases lining up with TRBD2. The trim removed 1 base at V and 8 bases at J, leaving 7 bases unmatched. Per the germline V gene, CDR1 is SGHAT and CDR2 is FQNNGV. The CDR3 is 15 amino acids. This chain's CDR3 is CASSLGAGGKYEQFF. The CDR3 DNA reads TGTGCCAGCAGCTTAGGTGCGGGAGGAAAGTATGAGCAGTTCTTC.

This clonotype was counted at least ten times. V gene TRBV5-1 combines with J gene TRBJ2-2; D possibly matches TRBD1 or TRBD2 (6 bases each). The V end was cut by 1 base, the J end by 6 bases, with 16 bases between. The germline V gene encodes CDR1 SGHRS and CDR2 YFSETQ. This CDR3 has 16 residues. Here the CDR3 reads CASSLSGGSIPGELFF. CDR3 sequence (DNA): TGCGCCAGCAGCTTGTCCGGGGGCTCTATCCCCGGGGAGCTGTTTTTT.

This clonotype appeared a few times. V usage is TRBV29-1 and J usage is TRBJ2-7; 7 bases align to TRBD2. The CDR3 sequence is 13 residues long. V trimming: 2 bases; J trimming: 6 bases; junction bases outside the gene matches: 7. Germline V lookup: CDR1 SQVTM, CDR2 ANQGSEA. The CDR3 region is CSVERSGTREQYF. As DNA, the CDR3 is TGCAGCGTTGAACGGAGCGGGACGCGCGAGCAGTACTTC.

This clonotype was found a few times. The chain combines TRBV7-9 with TRBJ1-1; D gene uncertain. The CDR3 runs to 12 residues. From germline, CDR1 is SEHNR and CDR2 FQNEAQ (reference sequence). Deletions cut 0 bases from V and 13 bases from J, with 12 bases between. The CDR3 reads CASSLASGRSFF. CDR3 in DNA: TGTGCCAGCAGCTTAGCGTCCGGGAGAAGTTTCTTT. Full variable domain (missing parts from reference TRBV7-9 and TRBJ1-1): DTGVSQNPRHKITKRGQNVTFRCDPISEHNRLYWYRQTLGQGPEFLTYFQNEAQLEKSRLLSDRFSAERPKGSFSTLEIQRTEQGDSAMYLCASSLASGRSFFGQGTRLTVV.

This clonotype was picked up a small number of times. The chain employs TRBV7-9 and TRBJ1-2; TRBD1 might be the D (5 bases). The CDR3 runs to 14 residues. Per the germline V gene, CDR1 is SEHNR and CDR2 is FQNEAQ (reference sequence). The V end lost 0 bases, the J end lost 3 bases, and 8 bases lay between the germline ends. The CDR3 spells CASSLAGADYGYTF. The CDR3 DNA reads TGTGCCAGCAGCTTAGCAGGGGCGGACTATGGCTACACCTTC.

The V call is TRBV5-6, the J call TRBJ2-7; unclear D gene. Trimming removed 0 bases at V and 1 base at J, with 14 bases between. CDR3 length: 16 amino acids. Germline values: CDR1 SGHDT, CDR2 YYEEEE. The CDR3 DNA is TGTGCCAGCAGCTTGGAAATGACAAGACTTTCCTACGAGCAGTACTTC. As protein: CASSLEMTRLSYEQYF.

This chain uses TRBV20-1 with TRBJ2-7; 10 bases are shared with TRBD2. Trimming took 6 bases from V and 3 from J; bases not matched to a gene: 23. This CDR3 spans 19 amino acids. Germline CDR1 and CDR2: DFQATT and SNEGSKA (reference sequence). CDR3 nucleotides: TGCAGTGCCACCGGGCTAGCGGGAGAAGAACGACTAATCATCTACGAGCAGTACTTC. The encoded protein is CSATGLAGEERLIIYEQYF.

This clonotype was seen at least ten times. The CDR3 reads CASSGLYNGYTF. The DNA for the CDR3 is TGTGCCAGCAGTGGCCTCTATAATGGCTACACCTTC. The J gene is TRBJ1-2, the V gene TRBV25-1; no definite D call. Trimming took 4 bases from V and 6 from J, leaving 9 bases between them. Per germline, CDR1 MGHDK and CDR2 SYGVNS. This CDR3 comprises 12 residues.

The rearrangement links TRBV28 to TRBJ2-1; 8 bases fit TRBD1. Unmatched junction bases numbered 12, after V lost 6 bases and J lost 8 bases. In germline, CDR1 is MDHEN, CDR2 SYDVKM. This CDR3 spans 15 amino acids. The CDR3 bases are TGTGCCAGCAGCGATTCCAGGGGGCTCGTTGATGAGCAGTTCTTC. Translated: CASSDSRGLVDEQFF.

The V call is TRBV27, the J call TRBJ1-2; no definite D call. Germline CDR1 MNHEY, CDR2 SMNVEV (reference sequence). The CDR3 is made up of 13 amino acids. The germline V and J ends were trimmed by 1 base and 3 bases, with 6 bases remaining between them. The CDR3 here is CASSLYSHYGYTF. The CDR3 region has the DNA TGTGCCAGCAGTTTATACAGCCACTATGGCTACACCTTC.

The sample holds many counts of this clonotype. The chain links TRBV7-9 to TRBJ1-2; D remains ambiguous. Trimming removed 1 base at V and 8 bases at J, with 8 bases between. The CDR3 runs to 12 residues. In germline, CDR1 is SEHNR, CDR2 FQNEAQ (reference sequence). The CDR3 coding sequence is TGTGCCAGCAGCTTAGGAGAAGGCGGCTACACCTTC. Translation gives CASSLGEGGYTF.

This clonotype was counted many times. This chain connects TRBV6-2 or TRBV6-3 to TRBJ1-5; D perhaps matches TRBD1 (5 bases). V lost 0 bases and J lost 7, with 10 bases in between. This CDR3 is 14 amino acids long. Germline V gives CDR1 MNHEY, CDR2 SVGEGT. The CDR3 DNA sequence: TGTGCCAGCAGTTACTCCAGGGATAGACAGCCCCAGCATTTT. It translates to CASSYSRDRQPQHF.

The sample holds a few counts of this clonotype. The CDR3 DNA follows: TGTGCCAGCAGCCCCTCGGGTAGCGGGAGTTACAATGAGCAGTTCTTC. Translated, it gives CASSPSGSGSYNEQFF. The gene calls are TRBV3-1 and TRBJ2-1; TRBD2 aligns across 9 bases. The CDR3 length is 16 residues. CDR1 LGHDT and CDR2 YNNKEL come from the germline V gene (reference sequence). V lost 4 bases, J lost 4 bases, and 8 bases stayed unmatched.

In its sample, this clonotype was seen many times. The chain carries TRBV29-1 and TRBJ2-1; TRBD2 matches 7 bases. Per germline, CDR1 SQVTM and CDR2 ANQGSEA. V trimming: 3 bases; J trimming: 0 bases; junction bases outside the gene matches: 2. There are 14 residues in the CDR3. The CDR3 reads CSVERESSYNEQFF. The CDR3 region has the DNA TGCAGCGTTGAGCGGGAGAGCTCCTACAATGAGCAGTTCTTC.

This clonotype showed up just a few times. This chain links TRBV14 with TRBJ2-6; weak D call: TRBD1 (5 bases). V lost 0 bases and J 2 bases, leaving 8 bases between the germline ends. CDR1 is SGHDN and CDR2 is FVKESK in the germline V gene. This CDR3 is 16 amino acids long. The CDR3 DNA sequence: TGTGCCAGCAGCCAAGATCAGGGTGCTGGGGCCAACGTCCTGACTTTC. It is translated as CASSQDQGAGANVLTF.

This clonotype was found many times. This chain uses TRBV5-1 with TRBJ2-3; D not certain. Between the trimmed V and J ends, which lost 0 bases and 7 bases, there was a span of 12 bases. The germline V gene encodes CDR1 SGHRS and CDR2 YFSETQ. The CDR3 is 14 residues long. The CDR3 sequence: CASSLAIASHTQYF. DNA for the CDR3: TGCGCCAGCAGCTTGGCAATAGCCTCTCATACGCAGTATTTT.

This clonotype occurred a few times. The J gene is TRBJ1-1, the V gene TRBV6-5; 7 positions match TRBD1. The V gene end was trimmed by 11 bases and the J gene end by 7 bases; junction bases not matched to a gene: 10. Germline CDR1 and CDR2: MNHEY and SVGAGI. The CDR3 length is 12 residues. CDR3 DNA: TGTGCCGCCTTGACAGGGACGGGTGAAGCTTTCTTT. Its translation is CAALTGTGEAFF.

At least ten counts were recorded for this clonotype. This chain links TRBV7-2 with TRBJ2-1, with 11 positions matching TRBD2. The junction had 5 bases not matched to a gene; V was cut back by 3 bases and J by 7 bases. Germline V lookup: CDR1 SGHTA, CDR2 FQGNSA. The CDR3 contains 15 residues. CDR3 protein: CASSFSTSGSNEQFF. CDR3 in DNA: TGTGCCAGCAGCTTCAGTACTAGCGGGAGTAATGAGCAGTTCTTC.

This clonotype was seen only a few times. V gene TRBV9 combines with J gene TRBJ1-3; D is perhaps TRBD1 (5 bases). Germline V gene lookup returns CDR1 SGDLS and CDR2 YYNGEE. Trimming stripped 4 bases from V and 0 bases from J, with 8 bases between. This CDR3 contains 14 residues. CDR3 in amino acids: CASSPTGSGNTIYF. The DNA for the CDR3 is TGTGCCAGCAGCCCTACAGGCTCTGGAAACACCATATATTTT.

This clonotype showed up many times. The rearrangement uses TRBV5-6 and TRBJ1-2, with D possibly TRBD1 on 6 matching bases. CDR3 length equals 13 residues. Trimming removed 1 base from V and 6 bases from J, with 10 bases in between. The germline CDR1 and CDR2 sequences are SGHDT and YYEEEE. CDR3 sequence (DNA): TGTGCCAGCAGCTTGCCTGGGGGCAATGGCTACACCTTC. Amino acid sequence: CASSLPGGNGYTF.

Here the CDR3 DNA reads TGCGCCAGCAGCGAATCGGGACTAGCGGGACCACTGTTCTTC. Its translation: CASSESGLAGPLFF. The rearrangement links TRBV5-1 to TRBJ2-1, with 13 bases matching TRBD2. The CDR3 is 14 residues long. With V trimmed by 4 bases and J by 15 bases, 10 bases remained unmatched. CDR1 is SGHRS, CDR2 YFSETQ, per germline.

In its sample, this clonotype was seen a few times. The genes are TRBV20-1 and TRBJ2-1, with D maybe TRBD2 (6 bases). Trimming stripped 1 base from V and 4 bases from J, with 8 bases between. The germline gives CDR1 DFQATT, CDR2 SNEGSKA (reference sequence). This CDR3 comprises 13 residues. The CDR3 reads CSARGDSYNEQFF. The CDR3 DNA reads as TGCAGTGCTAGAGGGGACTCGTACAATGAGCAGTTCTTC.

This clonotype was seen at least ten times. The chain combines TRBV9 with TRBJ1-2; D possibly corresponds to TRBD1 (5 bases). Per germline, CDR1 SGDLS and CDR2 YYNGEE. CDR3 size: 15 residues. Trimming took off 4 bases at V and 3 bases at J, with 16 bases between the two ends. Here the CDR3 DNA reads TGTGCCAGCAGCCCGTCGGGACGGGGCGACTATGGCTACACCTTC. Its translation is CASSPSGRGDYGYTF.

This clonotype was found many times. The chain has TRBV13 and TRBJ2-5, with D perhaps matching TRBD1 or TRBD2 (5 bases each). Germline V gives CDR1 PRHDT, CDR2 FYEKMQ (reference sequence). V dropped 5 bases and J dropped 5 bases, with 12 bases sitting between them. This CDR3 contains 13 residues. In DNA, the CDR3 is TGTGCCAGCAGCGCCCGAGGGGTGGAGACCCAGTACTTC. Translation gives CASSARGVETQYF.

This clonotype was detected ten times or more. The rearrangement links TRBV15 to TRBJ2-7, with unresolved D. Trimming shortened V by 1 base and J by 2 bases, and 18 bases separated the two germline ends. CDR1 LNHNV and CDR2 YYDKDF come from the germline V gene (reference sequence). This CDR3 is 17 amino acids long. CDR3 DNA: TGTGCCACCAGCAGAGCATTTAGGCAAGGTGGAACCTACGAGCAGTACTTC. Translated: CATSRAFRQGGTYEQYF.

The table lists this clonotype with a few counts. The gene calls are TRBV20-1 and TRBJ1-5; D is possibly TRBD1 (5 bases). Trimming removed 3 bases from V and 0 bases from J, with 15 bases in between. CDR3 size: 16 residues. Germline V gene data show CDR1 as DFQATT and CDR2 as SNEGSKA (reference sequence). This CDR3 is CSARSGTSSSNQPQHF. The CDR3 DNA reads as TGCAGTGCTAGGTCCGGGACCTCCAGTAGCAATCAGCCCCAGCATTTT.

This clonotype was recorded many times. The chain combines TRBV12-3 or TRBV12-4 with TRBJ1-1; tentatively, D is TRBD1 (6 bases). This CDR3 spans 13 amino acids. The V end lost 5 bases, the J end lost 4 bases, and 11 bases lay between the germline ends. CDR3 residues: CASSPDRRTEAFF. CDR3 in DNA: TGTGCCAGCAGTCCCGACAGGCGCACTGAAGCTTTCTTT.

This clonotype was counted between two and nine times. This chain uses TRBV28 with TRBJ2-2, with a possible D match to TRBD1 (6 bases). This CDR3 is 15 amino acids long. The germline gives CDR1 MDHEN, CDR2 SYDVKM. The V and J ends lost 4 bases and 1 base respectively, with 10 bases between them. The CDR3 DNA reads as TGTGCCAGCAGTTCCGGACAGATGAACACCGGGGAGCTGTTTTTT. It codes for CASSSGQMNTGELFF.

This clonotype was seen at least ten times. The chain carries TRBV6-5 and TRBJ1-5; D is unresolved. This CDR3 has 12 residues. V lost 4 bases and J lost 6, with 7 bases in between. Per germline, CDR1 MNHEY and CDR2 SVGAGI. CDR3 bases: TGTGCCAGCAGTTCGGGATCTCAGCCCCAGCATTTT. It is translated as CASSSGSQPQHF.

CDR3 residues: CASRLAGGREQYF. The CDR3 DNA follows: TGTGCCAGCAGACTAGCGGGGGGCCGCGAGCAGTATTTT. The chain links TRBV2 to TRBJ2-3; the match to TRBD2 covers 12 bases. V shed 6 bases and J 11 bases; nucleotides not matched to a gene: 6. The CDR3 runs 13 residues. The germline CDR1 and CDR2 sequences are SNHLY and FYNNEI.

There are a few counts of this clonotype. The J gene is TRBJ2-4, the V gene TRBV6-2 or TRBV6-3; the D gene is possibly TRBD1 (6 bases). Per germline, CDR1 MNHEY and CDR2 SVGEGT. CDR3 length: 12 amino acids. The V and J ends lost 10 bases and 9 bases respectively, with 16 bases between them. The CDR3 sequence is CATTQGSSIQYF. CDR3 sequence (DNA): TGTGCCACAACACAGGGAAGTAGCATTCAGTACTTC.

This clonotype was seen many times. The V gene is TRBV3-1, the J gene TRBJ1-1; tentative D call: TRBD1 (6 bases). Germline loops: CDR1 LGHDT, CDR2 YNNKEL (reference sequence). The V end was cut by 4 bases, the J end by 5 bases, with 17 bases between. This CDR3 is 15 amino acids long. The CDR3 nucleotides read TGTGCCAGCAGCCCGGCTTGGCGGGGGGCAACTGAAGCTTTCTTT. Residues: CASSPAWRGATEAFF.